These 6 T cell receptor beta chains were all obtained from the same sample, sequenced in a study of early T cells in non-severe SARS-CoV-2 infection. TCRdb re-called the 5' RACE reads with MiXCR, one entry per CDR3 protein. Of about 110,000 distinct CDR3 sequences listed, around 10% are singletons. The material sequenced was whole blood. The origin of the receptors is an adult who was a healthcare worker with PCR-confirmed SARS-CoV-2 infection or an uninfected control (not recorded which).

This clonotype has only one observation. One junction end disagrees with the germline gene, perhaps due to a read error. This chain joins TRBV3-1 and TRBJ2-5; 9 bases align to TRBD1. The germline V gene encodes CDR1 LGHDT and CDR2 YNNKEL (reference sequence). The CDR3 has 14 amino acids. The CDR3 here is CAGSLTGGRETQYF. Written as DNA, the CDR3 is TGTGCCGGCAGCCTGACAGGGGGACGAGAGACCCAGTACTTC.

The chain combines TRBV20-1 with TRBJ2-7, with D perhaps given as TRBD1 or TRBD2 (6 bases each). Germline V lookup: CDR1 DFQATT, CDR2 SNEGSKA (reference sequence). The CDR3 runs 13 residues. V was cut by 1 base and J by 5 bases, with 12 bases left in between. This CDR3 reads CSARGGGPNEQYF. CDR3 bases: TGCAGTGCTAGAGGTGGGGGGCCCAACGAGCAGTACTTC.

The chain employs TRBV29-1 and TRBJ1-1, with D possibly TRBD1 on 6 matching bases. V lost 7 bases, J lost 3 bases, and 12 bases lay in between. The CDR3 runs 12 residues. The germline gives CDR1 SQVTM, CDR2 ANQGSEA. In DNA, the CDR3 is TGCAGCGGGGTACCAGGGGACACTGAAGCTTTCTTT. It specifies CSGVPGDTEAFF.

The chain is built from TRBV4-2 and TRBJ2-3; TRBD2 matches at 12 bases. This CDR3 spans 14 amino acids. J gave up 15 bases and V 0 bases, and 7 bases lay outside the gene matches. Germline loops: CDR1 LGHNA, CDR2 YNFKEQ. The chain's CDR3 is CASSQDASGRASYF. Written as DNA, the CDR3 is TGTGCCAGCAGCCAAGACGCTAGCGGGAGGGCGAGTTATTTT.

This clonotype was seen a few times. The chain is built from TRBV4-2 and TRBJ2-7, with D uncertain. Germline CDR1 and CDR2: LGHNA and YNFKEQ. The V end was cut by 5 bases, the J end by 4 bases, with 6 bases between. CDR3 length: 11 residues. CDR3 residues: CASSVGYEQYF. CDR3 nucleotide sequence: TGTGCCAGCAGCGTCGGTTACGAGCAGTACTTC.

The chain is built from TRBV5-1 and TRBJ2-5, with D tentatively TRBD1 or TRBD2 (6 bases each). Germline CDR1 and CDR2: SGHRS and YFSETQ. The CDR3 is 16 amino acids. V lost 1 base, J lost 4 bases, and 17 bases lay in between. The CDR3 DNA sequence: TGCGCCAGCAGCTTGTGGGGTTCCGGGGGCCGAGAGACCCAGTACTTC. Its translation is CASSLWGSGGRETQYF.